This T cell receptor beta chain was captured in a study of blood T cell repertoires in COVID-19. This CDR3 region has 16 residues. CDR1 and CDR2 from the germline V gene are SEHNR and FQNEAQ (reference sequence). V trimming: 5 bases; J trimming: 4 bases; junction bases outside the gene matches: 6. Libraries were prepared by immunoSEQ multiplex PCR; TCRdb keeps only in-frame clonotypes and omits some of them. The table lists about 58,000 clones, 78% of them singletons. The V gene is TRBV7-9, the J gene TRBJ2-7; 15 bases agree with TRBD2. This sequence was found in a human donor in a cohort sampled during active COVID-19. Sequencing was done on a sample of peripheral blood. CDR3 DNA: TGTGCCAGCAGCCGAGGACTAGCGGGGGGGACTTACGAGCAGTACTTC. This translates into CASSRGLAGGTYEQYF. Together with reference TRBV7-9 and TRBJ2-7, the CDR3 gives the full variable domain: DTGVSQNPRHKITKRGQNVTFRCDPISEHNRLYWYRQTLGQGPEFLTYFQNEAQLEKSRLLSDRFSAERPKGSFSTLEIQRTEQGDSAMYLCASSRGLAGGTYEQYFGPGTRLTVT.